The sequence of this T cell receptor (beta chain) was determined in a study of cytomegalovirus exposure and HLA in healthy donors. Study background: Later, an analysis reported that the 120 or so validation repertoires had used the same platform as the approximately 670 first-cohort repertoires. Whole-study results and caveats: First-cohort TCR clusters tended to co-occur in the roughly 120 validation repertoires, a later analysis found. Generally TCR sequences proved uncommon, though certain public TCRs appeared in numerous donors. A few chains tied to CMV proved CMV antigen-specific in vitro.

CDR3 length equals 12 residues. V lost 6 bases to trimming and J lost 8 bases, with 13 bases between them. Germline CDR1 reads MDHEN; CDR2 reads SYDVKM. Libraries were prepared by immunoSEQ multiplex PCR; TCRdb keeps only in-frame clonotypes and omits some of them. This sample has under 250,000 clones, with less than 85% found just once. Regarding this clone: Its antigen is not identified.

The sequenced sample consisted of PBMCs. The V call is TRBV28, the J call TRBJ1-2, with a possible D match to TRBD1 (5 bases). The TCR comes from a woman aged 18 to 35 in good health and CMV-seronegative. This chain's CDR3 is CASRPQGGGYTF. The CDR3 DNA follows: TGTGCCAGCAGACCTCAGGGTGGAGGCTACACCTTC.